This is a list of T cell receptor beta chains from one sample in a study of blood T cell repertoires in COVID-19. TCRdb's table, derived via immunoSEQ multiplex PCR, lists solely in-frame clones and lacks some. The table lists under 150,000 clones, 81% of them singletons. The sequenced sample consisted of peripheral blood. The origin of the receptors is a woman aged 60-75 years with active or convalescent COVID-19. CDR3s include the opening cysteine and the closing phenylalanine or tryptophan. A D gene is named only where the DNA matches it firmly. The size entry is marked missing in some rows and otherwise reads once, few, many or a size class.

DNA | CDR3 | V | D | size | J
TGTGCCAGCAGTTTGGGGCCGGGGGTTTTCTATGGCTACACCTTC | CASSLGPGVFYGYTF | TRBV28 | - | - | TRBJ1-2
TGTGCCAGCAGCTCCGGGGTCTACTCCTACGAGCAGTACTTC | CASSSGVYSYEQYF | TRBV7-2 | - | - | TRBJ2-7
TGCGCCAGCAGCTTAAAGGAGGGACAGCAGGCACCTTTCTTT | CASSLKEGQQAPFF | TRBV5-1 | TRBD1 | - | TRBJ1-1
TGTGCCAGTAGTATAGGATCCCAACTTTACGCAGCCAAAAACATTCAGTACTTC | CASSIGSQLYAAKNIQYF | TRBV19 | - | few | TRBJ2-4
TGTGCCAGTAGCCGGACAGGGAATGCGTACGAGCAGTACTTC | CASSRTGNAYEQYF | TRBV19 | TRBD1 | - | TRBJ2-7
TGTGCCAGAAAGAGGAACCACTCTGGAAACACCATATATTTT | CARKRNHSGNTIYF | TRBV21-1 | - | - | TRBJ1-3
TGCAGCGCTACGGACAGGGGGCTGAACACTGAAGCTTTCTTT | CSATDRGLNTEAFF | TRBV29-1 | TRBD1 | - | TRBJ1-1
TGTGCCAGCAGCTGGGCCAGGACTAACTATGGCTACACCTTC | CASSWARTNYGYTF | TRBV7-3 | - | - | TRBJ1-2
TGTGCCAGCAGGGACGGGGAAGTCGGACACTATGGCTACACCTTC | CASRDGEVGHYGYTF | TRBV6-5 | - | - | TRBJ1-2
TGTGCCAGCAGTCCCCCTGGCGGGAGAAATGAGCAGTTCTTC | CASSPPGGRNEQFF | TRBV6-5 | TRBD2 | once | TRBJ2-1
TGTGCCAGCAGCCACGCGCTAGATACGCAGTATTTT | CASSHALDTQYF | TRBV7-8 | - | - | TRBJ2-3
TGTGCCAGCAGCTTAGAGGCAGGGTTAGCTGAAGCTTTCTTT | CASSLEAGLAEAFF | TRBV11-1 | - | - | TRBJ1-1
TGTGCCAGCGCCGTGGGGGGTTCTGGAAACACCATATATTTT | CASAVGGSGNTIYF | TRBV7-3 | - | - | TRBJ1-3
TGCGCCGGCTCCGGGACTAATAATTCACCCCTCCACTTT | CAGSGTNNSPLHF | TRBV5-1 | - | - | TRBJ1-6
TGTGCCAGCAGTTTAGCCTCCGGGATCGCTCCCTACGAGCAGTACTTC | CASSLASGIAPYEQYF | TRBV6-5 | - | - | TRBJ2-7
TGTGCCAGCAGTGAATATCACCGCGATTCACCCCTCCACTTT | CASSEYHRDSPLHF | TRBV25-1 | - | few | TRBJ1-6
TGTGCCAGCAGCGTAGCTTTGGGGGGGCACTACAATGAGCAGTTCTTC | CASSVALGGHYNEQFF | TRBV9 | - | - | TRBJ2-1
TGTGCCAGCAGCCAAGAAACGGTTTCGAACACCGGGGAGCTGTTTTTT | CASSQETVSNTGELFF | TRBV4-2 | - | - | TRBJ2-2
TGTGCCTGGAGTGCACAGGGGATAAGGGCCGATCAGCCCCAGCATTTT | CAWSAQGIRADQPQHF | TRBV30 | TRBD1 | - | TRBJ1-5
TGTGCCAGTCTTTCAAAGTGGGGCGGAGGGACAGATACGCAGTATTTT | CASLSKWGGGTDTQYF | TRBV19 | - | - | TRBJ2-3
TGTGCCAGCAGCGGGAGCCTAGTAAACTATGGCTACACCTTC | CASSGSLVNYGYTF | TRBV7-8 | - | - | TRBJ1-2
TGCGCCAGCAGCCAAGATAGAGGCCAGCCCCAGCATTTT | CASSQDRGQPQHF | TRBV4-1 | - | many | TRBJ1-5
TGTGCCTGGAGGGCCTACACAGGGGCCTATGGCTACACCTTC | CAWRAYTGAYGYTF | TRBV30 | TRBD1 | few | TRBJ1-2
TGTGCCAGCAGTTTATCGGGACAGGGGGACTATGGCTACACCTTC | CASSLSGQGDYGYTF | TRBV28 | TRBD1 | - | TRBJ1-2
TGTGCCTGGAGTGTAAAGAGAGGGTCTAACTATGGCTACACCTTC | CAWSVKRGSNYGYTF | TRBV30 | - | - | TRBJ1-2
TGCGCCAGCAGCTTACAGGAGTTGGGCCTGAACACTGAAGCTTTCTTT | CASSLQELGLNTEAFF | TRBV5-1 | - | - | TRBJ1-1
TGTGCCACCAGCAGACTGGGAGGCGGCTATAATTCACCCCTCCACTTT | CATSRLGGGYNSPLHF | TRBV15 | - | - | TRBJ1-6
TGTGCCAGCAGCACCGGACAGGGTAACACTGAAGCTTTCTTT | CASSTGQGNTEAFF | TRBV9 | TRBD1 | - | TRBJ1-1
TGTGCCAGCAGTTACGCAGGTGCAATGGGGGCCAACGTCCTGACTTTC | CASSYAGAMGANVLTF | TRBV6-2/TRBV6-3 | - | - | TRBJ2-6
TGTGCCAGCAGTCCCAGGACAGGGAGCGCCGGGGAGCTGTTTTTT | CASSPRTGSAGELFF | TRBV4-2 | TRBD1 | - | TRBJ2-2
TGTGCCAGCAGCTTAGTTAGCGGGGCCGACACAGATACGCAGTATTTT | CASSLVSGADTDTQYF | TRBV7-8 | TRBD2 | - | TRBJ2-3
TGTGCCAGCAGCTTAGCGCCGACAGGTTATCAGACCCAGTACTTC | CASSLAPTGYQTQYF | TRBV7-2 | - | - | TRBJ2-5
TGTGCCAGCACTCCTGCAGGGGGAAGCAATCAGCCCCAGCATTTT | CASTPAGGSNQPQHF | TRBV6-6 | TRBD1 | - | TRBJ1-5
TGTGCCAGCATCGAAGCCGGGGACAGTCTAACCACCGGGGAGCTGTTTTTT | CASIEAGDSLTTGELFF | TRBV28 | TRBD1 | - | TRBJ2-2
TGTGCCTGGAGCGCGGGGACAGGGTACACTGAAGCTTTCTTT | CAWSAGTGYTEAFF | TRBV30 | TRBD1 | - | TRBJ1-1
TGTGCCAGCAGCCGGACTAGTTCCGGGGAGCTGTTTTTT | CASSRTSSGELFF | TRBV12-3/TRBV12-4 | TRBD2 | - | TRBJ2-2
TGTGCCAGCAGTTTTATCGCGGGGGGCAATCAGCCCCAGCATTTT | CASSFIAGGNQPQHF | TRBV28 | - | once | TRBJ1-5
TGTGCCAGCAGCTTAGCCAAAGGCTACACCTTC | CASSLAKGYTF | TRBV7-2 | - | - | TRBJ1-2
TGCGCCAGCGGGCGTATCAGGAATTCACCCCTCCACTTT | CASGRIRNSPLHF | TRBV23-1 | - | - | TRBJ1-6
TGTGCCAGCAGTGAGCCGGGACAGGGAATGTACAATGAGCAGTTCTTC | CASSEPGQGMYNEQFF | TRBV28 | TRBD1 | - | TRBJ2-1
TGTGCCAGCAGTGACCTACAGGGTTGGGCTTGGAAAGCTTTCTTT | CASSDLQGWAWKAFF | TRBV6-1 | - | - | TRBJ1-1
TGTGCCAGCAGTCTCGAGCGAAGCACTGAAGCTTTCTTT | CASSLERSTEAFF | TRBV6-5 | - | - | TRBJ1-1
TGCGCCAGCAGACCTGGACTAGCGGGAGCTTGGGAGACCCAGTACTTC | CASRPGLAGAWETQYF | TRBV5-1 | TRBD2 | once | TRBJ2-5
TGTGCCAGCAGTGGACAGGGGAGGACTGAAGCTTTCTTT | CASSGQGRTEAFF | TRBV2 | TRBD1 | - | TRBJ1-1
TGTGCCAGCAGCTTAGACGCAGGGGGCGGTTTGACCGGGGAGCTGTTTTTT | CASSLDAGGGLTGELFF | TRBV7-2 | TRBD1 | - | TRBJ2-2
TGCGCCAGCAGCTTGAGACCCGGGACTCGGGTCCAAGAGACCCAGTACTTC | CASSLRPGTRVQETQYF | TRBV5-1 | - | - | TRBJ2-5
TGTGCCAGCAGTCCGCTTCGAGGGGGCTACACCTTC | CASSPLRGGYTF | TRBV12-3/TRBV12-4 | - | - | TRBJ1-2
TGTGCCAGCAGCAGGGGGCTAGTTACAGATACGCAGTATTTT | CASSRGLVTDTQYF | TRBV7-2 | TRBD1 | once | TRBJ2-3
TGCGCCAGCAGCGCCTGGTCAGGGGTTGGTGGCTATGGCTACACCTTC | CASSAWSGVGGYGYTF | TRBV5-1 | - | few | TRBJ1-2
TGTGCCAGCAGGTTCGCGGACAGTGGCAATCAGCCCCAGCATTTT | CASRFADSGNQPQHF | TRBV28 | - | - | TRBJ1-5
TGTGCCAGCAGTTTACAGTCAGGGCCTAACTATGGCTACACCTTC | CASSLQSGPNYGYTF | TRBV28 | - | - | TRBJ1-2
TGTGCCAGCAGCAAGGGACAGCTGTTCTACGAGCAGTACTTC | CASSKGQLFYEQYF | TRBV21-1 | - | - | TRBJ2-7